This T cell receptor (beta chain) was profiled in a study of T cell responses to AZD1222 COVID-19 vaccine. Doses given second, at about 4 or about 12 weeks, were pooled. Assay: immunoSEQ multiplex PCR; the TCRdb copy retains only in-frame clones and omits some. The sample holds 110,000 or so clones, 80% to 90% seen once. The input for sequencing was peripheral blood, taken 28 days after the second AZD1222 dose. This clonotype was sampled from an adult who received the AZD1222 COVID-19 vaccine.

The CDR3 reads CASRDRGPNEKLFF. In DNA form, the CDR3 reads TGTGCCAGCAGGGACAGGGGTCCTAATGAAAAACTGTTTTTT. The genes are TRBV7-9 and TRBJ1-4; 9 bases align to TRBD1. The CDR3 extends over 14 amino acids. Germline CDR1 and CDR2: SEHNR and FQNEAQ (reference sequence). The junction had 2 bases not matched to a gene; V was cut back by 6 bases and J by 3 bases.